This T cell receptor beta chain was sequenced during a study of post-analysis software for immune sequencing data. Across the whole study: Both relapsing-remitting and secondary progressive multiple sclerosis featured among the disease courses, as did progressive-relapsing multiple sclerosis. Study conclusions and caveats: Significantly lower normalized Chao1 diversity was found in patients with multiple sclerosis relative to controls. The study found TRBV5-6, TRBV5-1 and TRBV20-1 among a few TRBV segments more frequent in patients than controls. Clustering by F measure revealed strong co-clustering among samples prepared together in one batch.

The authors incorporated unique molecular identifiers into the TCR beta cDNA libraries. Once about 0.9 to 11 million T cells were used, 400,000 to 550,000 cDNA molecules resulted. TCRdb used MiXCR to reprocess the PCR reads, holding one entry per CDR3 protein. The sample includes 750,000 to 950,000 distinct CDR3 sequences, roughly 50% of them seen just once. J lost 10 bases, V lost 1 base, and 7 bases had no gene match. The germline V gene has CDR1 MDHEN and CDR2 SYDVKM. The CDR3 has 15 amino acids. This clonotype was counted between two and nine times. The antigen remains undetermined. Material: blood. The clonotype originates from a girl aged 10 to 17 with multiple sclerosis. J is TRBJ2-1 and V is TRBV28; 10 bases are a match to TRBD2. CDR3 nucleotides: TGTGCCAGCAGTTTATTACGACTAGCGGGTGAGGAGCAGTTCTTC. This gives the protein CASSLLRLAGEEQFF.